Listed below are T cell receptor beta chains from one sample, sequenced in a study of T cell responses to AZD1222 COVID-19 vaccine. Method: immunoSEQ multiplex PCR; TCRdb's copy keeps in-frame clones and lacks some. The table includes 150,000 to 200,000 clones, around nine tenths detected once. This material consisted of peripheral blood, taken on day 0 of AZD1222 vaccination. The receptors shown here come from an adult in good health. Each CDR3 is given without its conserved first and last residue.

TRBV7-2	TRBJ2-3	ASSLGLATDTQY
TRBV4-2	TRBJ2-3	ASSQDLNTDTQY
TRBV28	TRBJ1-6	ASTAPGANSPLH
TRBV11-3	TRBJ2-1	ASSPRAGVYNEQF
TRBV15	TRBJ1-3	ATSRDTAAGNTIY
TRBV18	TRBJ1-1	ASSRYGQMNTEAF
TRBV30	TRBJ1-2	AWSVTGINYGYT
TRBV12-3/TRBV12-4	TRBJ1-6	ASSSQGSSPLH
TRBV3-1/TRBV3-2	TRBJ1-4	ASSQVRSGEKLF
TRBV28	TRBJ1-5	ASSQLNAKQPQH
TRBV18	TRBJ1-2	ASSPTGENGYT
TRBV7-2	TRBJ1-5	ASSFAGGQPQH
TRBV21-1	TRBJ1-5	ASIGTGGNQPQH
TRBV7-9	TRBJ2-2	ASSFSGVGGELF
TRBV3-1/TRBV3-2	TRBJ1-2	ASSQVEARNHGYT
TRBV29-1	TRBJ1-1	SVDRGTNTEAF
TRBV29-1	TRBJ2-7	SVEDSEGASYEQY
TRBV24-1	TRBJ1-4	ATSDPRQGELF
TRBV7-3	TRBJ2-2	ASSLQGATNTGELF
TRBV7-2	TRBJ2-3	ASSLGASTDTQY
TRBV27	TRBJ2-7	ASSQNQLAGPYEQY
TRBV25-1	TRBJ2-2	ASSERLAETNTGELF
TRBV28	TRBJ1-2	ATLPPDRVIGGYT
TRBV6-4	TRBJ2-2	ASSTSGTRNGGELF
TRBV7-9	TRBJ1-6	ASSSGSGLSPLH
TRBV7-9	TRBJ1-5	ASSLVQGVAIMPQH
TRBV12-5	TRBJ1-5	ASGSPPGPQH
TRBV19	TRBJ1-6	ASSPWQGGNSPLH
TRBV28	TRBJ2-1	ASSFSPTYNEQF
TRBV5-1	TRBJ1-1	ASSPGTLKTEAF
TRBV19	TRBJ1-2	ASSKTALYGYT
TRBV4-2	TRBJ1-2	ASSQDQQDGGYT
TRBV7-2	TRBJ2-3	ASSFAGKSQY
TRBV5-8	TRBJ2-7	ASSLGLAGNHEQY
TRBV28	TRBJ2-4	ASSFRAGAKNIQY
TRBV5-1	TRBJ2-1	ASSLAPVRGGGDEQF
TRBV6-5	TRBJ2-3	ASKQSTDTQY
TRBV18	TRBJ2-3	ASSSESAGLGDTQY
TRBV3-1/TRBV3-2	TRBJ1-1	ASSQPGGGAEAF
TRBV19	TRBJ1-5	ASSERAHQPQH
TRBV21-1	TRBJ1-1	ASTPDSGIAEAF
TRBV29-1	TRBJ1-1	SVRGGGTEAF
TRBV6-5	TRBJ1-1	ASSLTGTKTEAF
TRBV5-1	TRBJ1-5	ASSKGTSNQPQH
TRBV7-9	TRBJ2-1	ASQAGSQQF
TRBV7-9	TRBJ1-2	ASSDRSNYGYT
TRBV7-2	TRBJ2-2	ASSPRQSYTGELF
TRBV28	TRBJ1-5	ASSPPDSLNQPQH
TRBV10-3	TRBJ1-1	AITPNIEYGTEAF
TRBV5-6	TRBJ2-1	ASSLPGGNEQF
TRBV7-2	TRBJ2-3	ASSLLGGSGDTQY
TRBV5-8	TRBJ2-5	ASSLQGIETQY
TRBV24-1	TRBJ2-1	ATSDPGGMSEQF
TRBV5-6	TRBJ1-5	ASSLAQGAIQPQH
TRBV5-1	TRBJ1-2	ASSYRVRGYT
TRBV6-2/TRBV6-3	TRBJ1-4	ASSRQATNEKLF
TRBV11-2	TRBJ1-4	ASSSTGARGEKLF
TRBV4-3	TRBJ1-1	ASSQSWSGFDAF
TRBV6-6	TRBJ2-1	ASRGSGGNEQF
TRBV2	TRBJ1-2	ASSAGATNYGYT